The 8 T cell receptor beta chains in this list originate from one sample, sequenced in a study of spatial heterogeneity in lung cancer. From the 5' RACE reads, TCRdb called clonotypes with MiXCR, one entry per CDR3 protein. The sample yields about 25,000 distinct CDR3 sequences, about 7% seen once. Time point defined: sample taken at primary tumor resection. The sequenced sample was PBMCs, obtained at surgery. All receptors come from a male donor with early-stage non-small cell lung cancer.

In its sample, this clonotype was seen many times. The CDR3 DNA sequence: TGTGCCAGCAGCGTAGAGACAGGCGGATACGAGCAGTACTTC. Translated: CASSVETGGYEQYF. The J gene is TRBJ2-7, the V gene TRBV9; D might be TRBD1 (6 bases). CDR1 is SGDLS, CDR2 YYNGEE, per germline. The CDR3 is made up of 14 amino acids. The V end was cut by 0 bases, the J end by 4 bases, with 11 bases between.

This clonotype was seen ten or more times. The V call is TRBV20-1, the J call TRBJ1-5, with 12 bases aligning to TRBD1. Germline values: CDR1 DFQATT, CDR2 SNEGSKA (reference sequence). CDR3 length: 17 amino acids. The V and J ends lost 6 bases and 0 bases, in that order; junction bases with no gene match: 9. CDR3 DNA: TGCAGTGCGCAGCCCGGGACAGGGGGCTATAGCAATCAGCCCCAGCATTTT. Translating it yields CSAQPGTGGYSNQPQHF.

This clonotype was seen ten or more times. The V gene is TRBV7-8, the J gene TRBJ1-1; the D gene is possibly TRBD1 (5 bases). V was pared by 5 bases and J by 3 bases, with 16 bases between. Germline assignment: CDR1 SGHVS and CDR2 FQNEAQ. The CDR3 consists of 15 residues. The CDR3 loop reads CASSVRRSGYTEAFF. DNA for the CDR3: TGTGCCAGCAGCGTGCGTAGGTCAGGGTACACTGAAGCTTTCTTT.

This clonotype was found many times. The chain links TRBV10-3 to TRBJ1-2; the match to TRBD1 covers 7 bases. V lost 3 bases to trimming and J lost 5 bases; unmatched junction nucleotides: 6. The CDR3 is 14 residues long. Germline V gene sequence: CDR1 ENHRY, CDR2 SYGVKD. The CDR3 sequence is CAISDSDRRYGYTF. The CDR3 nucleotides read TGTGCCATCAGTGATTCGGACAGGCGGTATGGCTACACCTTC.

This clonotype has ten or more counts. The chain links TRBV28 to TRBJ2-2; D is undetermined. CDR1 is MDHEN, CDR2 SYDVKM, per germline. The V and J ends lost 0 bases and 1 base respectively, with 9 bases between them. The CDR3 runs to 16 residues. CDR3: CASSLWVQMNTGELFF. The DNA of the CDR3 is TGTGCCAGCAGTTTATGGGTTCAAATGAACACCGGGGAGCTGTTTTTT.

Many counts were recorded for this clonotype. The chain couples TRBV12-5 to TRBJ1-1; D is possibly TRBD1 (6 bases). The CDR3 is 19 residues long. Trimming pared 0 bases from V and 0 bases from J, leaving 20 bases between. CDR1 and CDR2 from the germline V gene are LGHNT and FRNRAP. The CDR3, as DNA: TGTGCTAGTGGTTTGGTAGAAAGATACGCGGGACAAATGAACACTGAAGCTTTCTTT. Translated: CASGLVERYAGQMNTEAFF.

The sample holds a few counts of this clonotype. This chain links TRBV5-1 with TRBJ2-1; 10 nucleotides align to TRBD1. The CDR3 is 17 amino acids. Germline V lookup: CDR1 SGHRS, CDR2 YFSETQ. J was trimmed by 2 bases and V by 4 bases; bases with no gene match: 9. CDR3 amino acids: CASSHTSGTGAYNEQFF. CDR3 DNA: TGCGCCAGCAGCCATACTTCCGGGACAGGGGCCTACAATGAGCAGTTCTTC.

In its sample, this clonotype was seen a few times. The chain joins TRBV12-3 or TRBV12-4 to TRBJ1-1, with D perhaps matching TRBD1 (6 bases). This CDR3 is built from 15 residues. Trimming took 8 bases from V and 1 from J, leaving 17 bases between them. DNA of the CDR3: TGTGCCAGCGGACCCAGGGGATGGGCGAACACTGAAGCTTTCTTT. As protein: CASGPRGWANTEAFF.